The T cell receptor (beta chain) described here comes from a study of OX40 agonist ivuxolimab in advanced cancers. The germline V gene encodes CDR1 SEHNR and CDR2 FQNEAQ (reference sequence). The CDR3 has 14 amino acids. Trimming pared 0 bases from V and 2 bases from J, leaving 5 bases between. On cycle 4 day 1 and cycle 7 day 1, as well as at baseline, blood was sampled. In this sample, this clone turned up a few times. At the DNA level, this CDR3 is encoded by other sequences in the same sample as well. Generated by immunoSEQ multiplex PCR, the TCRdb table keeps only in-frame clones and is missing some. The repertoire holds fewer than 25,000 clones, with roughly 88% as singletons.

The sample here was CD4+ or CD8+ T cells sorted from blood, taken in a trial of the OX40 agonist ivuxolimab. The receptor comes from an adult with an advanced solid tumor such as melanoma, head and neck, liver or kidney cancer. This chain uses TRBV7-9 with TRBJ2-1, with D uncertain. The CDR3: CASSLAGTYNEQFF. The CDR3 DNA is TGTGCCAGCAGCTTAGCAGGGACCTACAATGAGCAGTTCTTC. Full variable domain (remainder filled in from reference TRBV7-9 and TRBJ2-1): DTGVSQNPRHKITKRGQNVTFRCDPISEHNRLYWYRQTLGQGPEFLTYFQNEAQLEKSRLLSDRFSAERPKGSFSTLEIQRTEQGDSAMYLCASSLAGTYNEQFFGPGTRLTVL.